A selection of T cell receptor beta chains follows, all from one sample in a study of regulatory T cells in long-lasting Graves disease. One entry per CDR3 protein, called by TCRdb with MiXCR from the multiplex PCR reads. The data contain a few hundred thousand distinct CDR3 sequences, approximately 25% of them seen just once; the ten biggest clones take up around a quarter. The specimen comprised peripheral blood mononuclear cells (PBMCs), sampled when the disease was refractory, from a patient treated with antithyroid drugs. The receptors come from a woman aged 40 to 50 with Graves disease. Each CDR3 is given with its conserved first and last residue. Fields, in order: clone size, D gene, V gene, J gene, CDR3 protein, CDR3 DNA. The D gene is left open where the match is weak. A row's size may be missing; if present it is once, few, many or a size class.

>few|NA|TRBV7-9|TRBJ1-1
CASSPADSLSLGNTEAFF
TGTGCCAGCAGCCCAGCTGACAGTCTCTCCTTGGGGAACACTGAAGCTTTCTTT
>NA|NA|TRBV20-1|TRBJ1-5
CNTSGSVGGLNQPQHF
TGCAATACTAGTGGGTCCGTGGGGGGCCTCAATCAGCCCCAGCATTTT
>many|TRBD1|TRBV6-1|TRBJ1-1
CASWGTVNTEAFF
TGTGCCTCCTGGGGGACAGTGAACACTGAAGCTTTCTTT
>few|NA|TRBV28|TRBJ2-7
CATRVGSSYEQYF
TGTGCCACCCGCGTCGGGAGCTCCTACGAGCAGTACTTC
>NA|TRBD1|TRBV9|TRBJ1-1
CASSVVGTAEAFF
TGTGCCAGCAGCGTAGTGGGGACAGCCGAAGCTTTCTTT
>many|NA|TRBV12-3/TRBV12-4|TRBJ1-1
CASSFRQGDTEAFF
TGTGCCAGCAGTTTTCGTCAGGGAGACACTGAAGCTTTCTTT
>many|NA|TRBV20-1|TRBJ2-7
CSANGVKDPYF
TGCAGTGCTAACGGCGTCAAGGATCCGTACTTC
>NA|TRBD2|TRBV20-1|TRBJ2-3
CSGNRGASGPDTQYF
TGCAGTGGAAATCGAGGGGCTAGCGGGCCAGATACGCAGTATTTT
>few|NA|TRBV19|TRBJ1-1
CASSPSVWNTEAFF
TGTGCCAGTAGCCCTTCCGTATGGAACACTGAAGCTTTCTTT
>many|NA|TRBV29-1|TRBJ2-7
CSAHTPLYEQYF
TGCAGCGCCCACACCCCGTTGTACGAGCAGTACTTC
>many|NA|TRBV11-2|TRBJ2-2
CASSSTTGANTGELFF
TGTGCCAGCAGCTCAACGACGGGGGCGAACACCGGGGAGCTGTTTTTT
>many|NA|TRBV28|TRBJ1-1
CASMPGTNTEAFF
TGTGCCAGCATGCCGGGAACAAACACTGAAGCTTTCTTT
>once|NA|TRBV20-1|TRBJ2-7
CSARVWAASAYEQYF
TGCAGTGCTAGAGTATGGGCAGCGAGCGCCTACGAGCAGTACTTC
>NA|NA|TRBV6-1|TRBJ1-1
CASRGAGMNTEAFF
TGTGCCAGCAGGGGTGCAGGAATGAACACTGAAGCTTTCTTT
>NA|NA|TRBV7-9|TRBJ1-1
CASSLAGEGSRHTEAFF
TGTGCCAGCAGCTTAGCCGGTGAGGGGTCTCGACACACTGAAGCTTTCTTT
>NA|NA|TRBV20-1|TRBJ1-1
CSARWGPNTEAFF
TGCAGTGCTAGATGGGGACCGAACACTGAAGCTTTCTTT
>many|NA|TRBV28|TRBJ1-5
CASSLASLSNQPQHF
TGTGCCAGCAGCCTGGCAAGCCTTAGCAATCAGCCCCAGCATTTT
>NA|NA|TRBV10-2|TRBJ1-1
CASSEQGTDTEAFF
TGCGCCAGCAGTGAGCAGGGTACGGACACTGAAGCTTTCTTT
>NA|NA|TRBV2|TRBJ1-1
CASSEIGLGGDTEAFF
TGTGCCAGCAGTGAAATTGGTCTCGGGGGGGACACTGAAGCTTTCTTT
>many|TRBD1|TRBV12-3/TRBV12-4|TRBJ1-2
CASGRQGAGGYTF
TGTGCCAGCGGACGACAGGGGGCAGGAGGCTACACCTTC
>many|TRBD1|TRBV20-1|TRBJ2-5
CSAWDRGETQYF
TGCAGTGCATGGGACAGGGGAGAGACCCAGTACTTC
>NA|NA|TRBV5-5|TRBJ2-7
CASSPTIPHEQYF
TGTGCCAGCAGCCCGACCATACCCCACGAGCAGTACTTC
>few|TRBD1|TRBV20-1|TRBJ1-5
CSARNRGRGNQPQHF
TGCAGTGCTAGAAACAGGGGGCGCGGGAATCAGCCCCAGCATTTT
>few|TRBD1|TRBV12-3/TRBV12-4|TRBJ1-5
CASRPQGKSQPQHF
TGTGCCAGCAGACCACAGGGGAAAAGTCAGCCCCAGCATTTT
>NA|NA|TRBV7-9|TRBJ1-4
CASSHSLGPEKLFF
TGTGCCAGCAGCCACTCCCTAGGGCCGGAAAAACTGTTTTTT
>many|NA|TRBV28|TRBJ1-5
CASSFSGAYNQPQHF
TGTGCCAGCAGTTTCTCGGGGGCGTACAATCAGCCCCAGCATTTT
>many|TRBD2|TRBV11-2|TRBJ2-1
CASSLEATSGMYNEQFF
TGTGCCAGCAGCTTAGAAGCGACTAGCGGAATGTACAATGAGCAGTTCTTC
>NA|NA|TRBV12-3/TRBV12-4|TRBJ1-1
CASSFRDRYNTEAFF
TGTGCCAGCAGCTTTCGAGACAGGTATAACACTGAAGCTTTCTTT
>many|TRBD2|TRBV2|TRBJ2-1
CASSGLAGSNEQFF
TGTGCCAGCAGTGGACTAGCGGGGTCCAATGAGCAGTTCTTC
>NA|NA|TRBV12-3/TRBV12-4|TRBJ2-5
CASSFSLETQYF
TGTGCCAGCAGTTTTTCGTTGGAGACCCAGTACTTC
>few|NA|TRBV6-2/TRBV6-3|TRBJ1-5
CASSYYRGQSNQPQHF
TGTGCCAGCAGTTACTATCGCGGGCAGAGCAATCAGCCCCAGCATTTT
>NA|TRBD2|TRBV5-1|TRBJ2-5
CASSSYSGRETQYF
TGCGCCAGCAGCTCCTATAGCGGGAGAGAGACCCAGTACTTC
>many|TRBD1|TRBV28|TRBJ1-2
CASSHRDRNYGYTF
TGTGCCAGCAGTCACCGGGACAGAAACTATGGCTACACCTTC
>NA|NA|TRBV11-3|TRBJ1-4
CASSQVLGAGANEKLFF
TGTGCCAGCAGCCAAGTGCTCGGGGCGGGAGCTAATGAAAAACTGTTTTTT
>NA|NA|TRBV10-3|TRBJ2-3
CAISADSQNTQYF
TGTGCCATCAGCGCTGACAGTCAGAATACGCAGTATTTT
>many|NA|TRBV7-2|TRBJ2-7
CASSLARTSAEQYF
TGTGCCAGCAGCTTAGCCCGGACCTCCGCCGAGCAGTACTTC
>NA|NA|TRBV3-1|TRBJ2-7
CASSQYTTLYEQYF
TGTGCCAGCAGCCAATACACGACCTTATACGAGCAGTACTTC
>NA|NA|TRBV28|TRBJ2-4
CASSLWMVRKVAKNIQYF
TGTGCCAGCAGTTTATGGATGGTCAGGAAAGTAGCCAAAAACATTCAGTACTTC
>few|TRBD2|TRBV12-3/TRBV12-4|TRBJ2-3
CASSLLAGGPSDTQYF
TGTGCCAGCAGTTTACTGGCGGGAGGGCCCTCCGATACGCAGTATTTT
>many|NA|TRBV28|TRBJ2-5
CASKVVRAQETQYF
TGTGCCAGCAAAGTTGTTAGGGCGCAAGAGACCCAGTACTTC
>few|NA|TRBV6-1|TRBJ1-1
CASSTSGPGRSLF
TGTGCCAGCAGCACCTCCGGCCCTGGACGGAGCCTTTTT
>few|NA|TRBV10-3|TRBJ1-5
CAISAGVSNQPQHF
TGTGCCATCAGTGCCGGGGTAAGCAATCAGCCCCAGCATTTT
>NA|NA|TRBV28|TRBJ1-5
CASSISTRGIQPQHF
TGTGCCAGCAGCATATCGACCAGGGGTATCCAGCCCCAGCATTTT
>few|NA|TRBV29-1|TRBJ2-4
CSANLHGLAKNIQYF
TGCAGCGCAAACTTGCACGGATTAGCCAAAAACATTCAGTACTTC
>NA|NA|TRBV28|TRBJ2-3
CASSPLPRGTQYF
TGTGCCAGCAGCCCTCTCCCTCGGGGTACGCAGTATTTT
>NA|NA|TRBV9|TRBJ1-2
CASSVAVEGSLSGGYTF
TGTGCCAGCAGCGTAGCGGTGGAGGGCTCCCTCAGTGGAGGCTACACCTTC
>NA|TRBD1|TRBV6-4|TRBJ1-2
CASSFQGVSGYTF
TGTGCCAGCAGTTTCCAGGGGGTGAGCGGCTACACCTTC
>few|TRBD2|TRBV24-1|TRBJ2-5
CATSDLAGGGKETQYF
TGTGCCACCAGTGATTTGGCGGGGGGCGGGAAAGAGACCCAGTACTTC
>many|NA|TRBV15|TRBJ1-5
CATSRGGNQPQHF
TGTGCCACCAGCAGAGGGGGAAATCAGCCCCAGCATTTT
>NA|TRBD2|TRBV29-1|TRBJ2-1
CSVERGTSGDNEQFF
TGCAGCGTTGAAAGAGGTACTAGCGGTGACAATGAGCAGTTCTTC
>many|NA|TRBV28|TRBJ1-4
CASSEGVSPEKLFF
TGTGCCAGCAGTGAAGGAGTGAGTCCCGAAAAACTGTTTTTT
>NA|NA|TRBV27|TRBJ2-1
CASSPRVGLAYNEQFF
TGTGCCAGCAGTCCCCGCGTGGGACTCGCCTACAATGAGCAGTTCTTC
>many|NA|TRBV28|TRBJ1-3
CASSLGRLSGNTIYF
TGTGCCAGCAGTTTAGGACGCCTCTCTGGAAACACCATATATTTT
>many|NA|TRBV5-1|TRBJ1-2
CASSSRQDSYGYTF
TGCGCCAGCAGCTCACGACAGGATTCCTATGGCTACACCTTC
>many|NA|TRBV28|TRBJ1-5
CASSYLSGNQPQHF
TGTGCCAGCAGTTACCTTTCAGGGAATCAGCCCCAGCATTTT